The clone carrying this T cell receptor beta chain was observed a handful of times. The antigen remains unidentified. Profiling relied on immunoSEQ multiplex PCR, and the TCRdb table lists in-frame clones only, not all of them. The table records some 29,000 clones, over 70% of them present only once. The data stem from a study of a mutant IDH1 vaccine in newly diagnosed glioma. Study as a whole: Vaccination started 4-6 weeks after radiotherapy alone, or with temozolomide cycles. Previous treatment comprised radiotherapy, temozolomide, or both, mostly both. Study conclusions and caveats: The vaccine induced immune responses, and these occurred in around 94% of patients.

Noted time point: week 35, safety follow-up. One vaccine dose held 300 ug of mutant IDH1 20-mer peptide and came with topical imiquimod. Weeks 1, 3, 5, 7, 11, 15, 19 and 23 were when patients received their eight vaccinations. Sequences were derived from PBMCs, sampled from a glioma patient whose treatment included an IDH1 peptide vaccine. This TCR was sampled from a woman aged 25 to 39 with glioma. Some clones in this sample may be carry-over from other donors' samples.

In nucleotides, the CDR3 is TGTGCCAGCAGGGGTTCTGAAGCTTTCTTT. Its translation: CASRGSEAFF. The gene calls are TRBV2 and TRBJ1-1; D unclear. V was clipped by 6 bases and J by 6 bases, with 5 bases between them. Germline V gene lookup returns CDR1 SNHLY and CDR2 FYNNEI. The CDR3 spans 10 residues.